These 8 T cell receptor beta chains share one sample of origin, sequenced in a study of blood T cell repertoires in COVID-19. Profiling relied on immunoSEQ multiplex PCR, and the TCRdb table lists in-frame clones only, not all of them. Of approximately 230,000 clones listed, around 88% are singletons. The sample was peripheral blood. These receptors were obtained from a woman in her twenties or thirties with COVID-19, enrolled during active disease.

In this sample, this clone turned up once. The J gene is TRBJ2-3, the V gene TRBV4-3; TRBD1 agrees at 8 bases. The ends lost 4 bases at V and 1 base at J; junction bases unmatched: 7. The CDR3 runs 16 residues. Germline CDR1 is LGHNA and CDR2 is YSLEER. The CDR3 DNA reads TGCGCCAGCAGCCCAACAGGGGGTGTTGGCACAGATACGCAGTATTTT. It yields the protein CASSPTGGVGTDTQYF.

In this sample, this clone turned up a few times. This rearrangement joins TRBV29-1 to TRBJ2-7, with TRBD1 as a possible D gene (6 bases). V was pared by 6 bases and J by 3 bases, with 9 bases between. The germline CDR1 and CDR2 sequences are SQVTM and ANQGSEA. This CDR3 has 11 residues. The CDR3 DNA follows: TGCAGCGTCGTGGACAGCTACGAGCAGTACTTC. As protein: CSVVDSYEQYF.

This rearrangement joins TRBV4-2 to TRBJ2-3; 12 bases line up with TRBD2. CDR1 is LGHNA, CDR2 YNFKEQ, per germline. The V gene end was trimmed by 2 bases and the J gene end by 1 base; junction bases not matched to a gene: 1. This CDR3 contains 16 residues. The CDR3 sequence: CASSQRLAGGTDTQYF. The CDR3, as DNA: TGTGCCAGCAGCCAAAGACTAGCGGGGGGCACAGATACGCAGTATTTT.

This chain connects TRBV5-1 to TRBJ2-5; 12 nucleotides line up with TRBD1. J lost 5 bases, V lost 3 bases, and 5 bases had no gene match. CDR1 is SGHRS, CDR2 YFSETQ, per germline. This CDR3 has 15 amino acids. Here the CDR3 reads CASSSGQGAVETQYF. Here the CDR3 DNA reads TGCGCCAGCAGCTCGGGACAGGGGGCGGTTGAGACCCAGTACTTC.

This clone was picked up a small number of times. The chain carries TRBV14 and TRBJ2-7, with 7 bases aligning to TRBD1. From germline, CDR1 is SGHDN and CDR2 FVKESK. Trimming took 4 bases from V and 6 from J; bases not matched to a gene: 9. There are 14 residues in the CDR3. CDR3 DNA: TGTGCCAGCAGCCCTCCTTACAGGGGAAGCGAGCAGTACTTC. It codes for CASSPPYRGSEQYF.

This clone has just one count. CDR3 bases: TGCGCCAGCAGCCAAGGCAGGGGGAGGTTGAACATTCAGTACTTC. Translating gives CASSQGRGRLNIQYF. The chain recombines TRBV4-3 with TRBJ2-4, with a tentative D call TRBD1 (7 bases). The CDR3 totals 15 residues. CDR1 is LGHNA and CDR2 is YSLEER in the germline V gene. With 1 base removed from V and 7 bases from J, the gap between germline ends came to 14 bases.

This chain links TRBV5-4 with TRBJ1-4; D gene unclear. Trimming took off 0 bases at V and 8 bases at J, with 14 bases between the two ends. This CDR3 region has 15 residues. The germline V gene has CDR1 SGHNT and CDR2 YYREEE (reference sequence). CDR3 amino acids: CASSLEPQAMEKLFF. The DNA of the CDR3 is TGTGCCAGCAGCTTGGAGCCCCAGGCGATGGAAAAACTGTTTTTT. The entire variable domain, with the rest obtained from reference TRBV5-4 and TRBJ1-4, is as follows: ETGVTQSPTHLIKTRGQQVTLRCSSQSGHNTVSWYQQALGQGPQFIFQYYREEENGRGNFPPRFSGLQFPNYSSELNVNALELDDSALYLCASSLEPQAMEKLFFGSGTQLSVL.

This rearrangement joins TRBV7-8 to TRBJ2-1, with 8 bases that match TRBD1. With V trimmed by 1 base and J by 7 bases, 9 bases remained unmatched. This CDR3 region has 16 residues. Germline-derived CDR1 and CDR2 are SGHVS and FQNEAQ. CDR3 residues: CASSLEGGTGRNEQFF. The DNA for the CDR3 is TGTGCCAGCAGCTTAGAAGGAGGGACAGGTAGGAATGAGCAGTTCTTC.